This TCR beta chain was profiled in a study of T cell changes during pregnancy in multiple sclerosis. Clones were sequenced by immunoSEQ multiplex PCR, and TCRdb holds only the in-frame ones, with some missing. The table has 95,000 to 110,000 clones, roughly 90% seen once; the top ten hold less than 0.9%. The CDR3 consists of 15 residues. V was trimmed by 7 bases and J by 3 bases, leaving 17 bases between them. The germline gives CDR1 SEHNR, CDR2 FQNEAQ (reference sequence). Sequenced here: peripheral blood, sampled in the third trimester of pregnancy. The clonotype originates from a female donor in good health, enrolled as a control in a pregnancy study. The chain employs TRBV7-9 and TRBJ2-3, with D maybe TRBD2 (7 bases). As DNA, the CDR3 is TGTGCCAGCACCTCGTTGGGGGGGGCTACAGATACGCAGTATTTT. Translating gives CASTSLGGATDTQYF.